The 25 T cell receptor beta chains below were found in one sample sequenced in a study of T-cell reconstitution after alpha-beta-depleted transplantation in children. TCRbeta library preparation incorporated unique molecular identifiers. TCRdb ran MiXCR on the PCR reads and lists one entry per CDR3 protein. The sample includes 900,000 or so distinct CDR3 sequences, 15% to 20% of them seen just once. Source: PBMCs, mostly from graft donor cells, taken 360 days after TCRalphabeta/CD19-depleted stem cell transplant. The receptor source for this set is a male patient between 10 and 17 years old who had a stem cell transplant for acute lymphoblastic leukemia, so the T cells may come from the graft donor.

CDR3 sequence (DNA): TGTGCCAGCAGTGAAGCGCACCAATTAACGGCTGCCTCCTACGAGCAGTACTTC. Translation gives CASSEAHQLTAASYEQYF. This chain joins TRBV2 and TRBJ2-7; D is unresolved. Trimming stripped 0 bases from V and 0 bases from J, with 18 bases between. The CDR3 is 18 residues long. CDR1 and CDR2 from the germline V gene are SNHLY and FYNNEI.

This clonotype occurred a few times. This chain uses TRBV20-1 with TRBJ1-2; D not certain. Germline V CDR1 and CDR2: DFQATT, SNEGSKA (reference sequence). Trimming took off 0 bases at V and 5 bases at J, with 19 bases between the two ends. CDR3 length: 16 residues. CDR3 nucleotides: TGCAGTGCTAGAGATGAACCCCCGGGTTTGGGTTATGGCTACACCTTC. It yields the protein CSARDEPPGLGYGYTF.

The chain's CDR3 is CASSQDRALAVKDEQYF. The CDR3, as DNA: TGTGCCAGCAGCCAAGATAGGGCCCTAGCGGTCAAGGACGAGCAGTACTTC. V is TRBV4-2 and J is TRBJ2-7, with TRBD2 matching 7 bases. There are 17 residues in the CDR3. Germline CDR1 and CDR2: LGHNA and YNFKEQ. V lost 0 bases, J lost 5 bases, and 13 bases stayed unmatched.

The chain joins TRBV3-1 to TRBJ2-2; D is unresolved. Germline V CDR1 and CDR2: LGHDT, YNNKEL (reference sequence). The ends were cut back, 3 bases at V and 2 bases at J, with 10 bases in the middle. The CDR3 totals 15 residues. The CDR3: CASSHTDGNTGELFF. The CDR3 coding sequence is TGTGCCAGCAGCCACACGGACGGAAACACCGGGGAGCTGTTTTTT.

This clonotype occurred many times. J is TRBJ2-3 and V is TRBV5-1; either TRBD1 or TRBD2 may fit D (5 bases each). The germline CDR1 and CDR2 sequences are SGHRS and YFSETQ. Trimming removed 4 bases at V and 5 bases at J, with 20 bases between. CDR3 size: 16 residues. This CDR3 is CASSLGRTGTGDTQYF. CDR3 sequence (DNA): TGCGCCAGCAGCCTCGGCAGGACGGGGACGGGAGATACGCAGTATTTT.

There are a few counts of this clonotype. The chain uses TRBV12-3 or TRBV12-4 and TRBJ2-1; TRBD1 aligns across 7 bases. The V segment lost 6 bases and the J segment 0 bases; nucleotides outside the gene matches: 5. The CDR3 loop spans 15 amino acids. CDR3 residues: CASRTGLGSYNEQFF. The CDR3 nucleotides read TGTGCCAGCAGGACAGGGCTGGGCTCCTACAATGAGCAGTTCTTC.

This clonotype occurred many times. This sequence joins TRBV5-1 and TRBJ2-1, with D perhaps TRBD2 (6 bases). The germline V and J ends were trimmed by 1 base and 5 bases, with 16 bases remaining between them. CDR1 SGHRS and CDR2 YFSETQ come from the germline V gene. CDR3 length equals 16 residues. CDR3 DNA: TGCGCCAGCAGCTTGAATTGGGGACTCGTGGACAATGAGCAGTTCTTC. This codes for CASSLNWGLVDNEQFF.

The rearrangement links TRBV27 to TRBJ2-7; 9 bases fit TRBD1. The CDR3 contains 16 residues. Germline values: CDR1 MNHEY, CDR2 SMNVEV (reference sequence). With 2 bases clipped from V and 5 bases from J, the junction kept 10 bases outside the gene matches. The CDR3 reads CASSLPPGTGYNEQYF. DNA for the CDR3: TGTGCCAGCAGTTTACCTCCCGGGACAGGGTACAACGAGCAGTACTTC.

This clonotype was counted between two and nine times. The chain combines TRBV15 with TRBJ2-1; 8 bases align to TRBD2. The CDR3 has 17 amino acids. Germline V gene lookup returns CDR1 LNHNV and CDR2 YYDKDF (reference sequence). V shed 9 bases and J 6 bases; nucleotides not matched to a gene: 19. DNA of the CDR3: TGTGCCACTACGCGGCGAGGGGAAGGGACTAGATCCAATGAGCAGTTCTTC. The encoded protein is CATTRRGEGTRSNEQFF.

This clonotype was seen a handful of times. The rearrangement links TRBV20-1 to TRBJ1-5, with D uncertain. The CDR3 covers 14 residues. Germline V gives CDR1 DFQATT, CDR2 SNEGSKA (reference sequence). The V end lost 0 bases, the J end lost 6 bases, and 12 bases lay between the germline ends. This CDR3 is CSAREAMVLQPQHF. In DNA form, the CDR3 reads TGCAGTGCTAGAGAGGCGATGGTCCTTCAGCCCCAGCATTTT.

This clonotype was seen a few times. CDR3 bases: TGTGCCAGCAGCTTAGCGCAGGGGGGGCTGACTGAAGCTTTCTTT. Translation gives CASSLAQGGLTEAFF. This chain connects TRBV7-9 to TRBJ1-1; 7 bases match TRBD1. Germline V gene lookup returns CDR1 SEHNR and CDR2 FQNEAQ (reference sequence). J lost 5 bases, V lost 0 bases, and 6 bases had no gene match. The CDR3 contains 15 residues. Supplemented by reference TRBV7-9 and TRBJ1-1, the full variable domain reads DTGVSQNPRHKITKRGQNVTFRCDPISEHNRLYWYRQTLGQGPEFLTYFQNEAQLEKSRLLSDRFSAERPKGSFSTLEIQRTEQGDSAMYLCASSLAQGGLTEAFFGQGTRLTVV.

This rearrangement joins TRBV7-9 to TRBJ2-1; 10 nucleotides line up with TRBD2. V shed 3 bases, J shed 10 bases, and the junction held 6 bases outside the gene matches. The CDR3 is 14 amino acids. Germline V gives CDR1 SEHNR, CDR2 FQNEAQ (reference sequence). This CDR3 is CASSLLAGVREQFF. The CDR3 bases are TGTGCCAGCAGCTTGCTAGCGGGAGTGAGAGAGCAGTTCTTC.

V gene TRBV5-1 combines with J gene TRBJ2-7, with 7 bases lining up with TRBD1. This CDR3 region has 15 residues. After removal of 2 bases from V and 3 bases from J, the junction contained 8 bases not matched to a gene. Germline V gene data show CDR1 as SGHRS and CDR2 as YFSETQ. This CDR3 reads CASSLGQEAIYEQYF. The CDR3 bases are TGCGCCAGCAGCTTAGGACAGGAGGCCATCTACGAGCAGTACTTC.

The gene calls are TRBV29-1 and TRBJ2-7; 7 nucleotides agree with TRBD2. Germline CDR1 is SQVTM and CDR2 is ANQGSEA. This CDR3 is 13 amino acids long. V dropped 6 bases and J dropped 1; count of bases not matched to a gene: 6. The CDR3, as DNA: TGCAGCGTGTTTAGGCGGGAGTCCTACGAGCAGTACTTC. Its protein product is CSVFRRESYEQYF.

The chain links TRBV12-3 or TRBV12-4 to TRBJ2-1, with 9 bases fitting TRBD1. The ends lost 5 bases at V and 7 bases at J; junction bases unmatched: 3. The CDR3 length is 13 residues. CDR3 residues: CASSPDRGNEQFF. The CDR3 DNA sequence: TGTGCCAGCAGTCCCGACAGGGGGAATGAGCAGTTCTTC.

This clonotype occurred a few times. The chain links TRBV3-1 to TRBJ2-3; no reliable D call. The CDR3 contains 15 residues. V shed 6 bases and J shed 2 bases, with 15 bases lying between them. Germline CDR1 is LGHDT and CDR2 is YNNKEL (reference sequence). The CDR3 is CASSGPRHDTDTQYF. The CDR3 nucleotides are TGTGCCAGCAGTGGTCCCCGGCACGACACAGATACGCAGTATTTT.

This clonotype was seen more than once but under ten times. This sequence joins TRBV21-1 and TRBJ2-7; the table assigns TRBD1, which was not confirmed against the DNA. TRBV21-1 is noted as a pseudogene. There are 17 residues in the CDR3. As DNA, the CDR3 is TGTGCCAGCAGCAAATATCCACAGGGGGCGCTTGGGGTCGAGCAGTACTTC. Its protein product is CASSKYPQGALGVEQYF.

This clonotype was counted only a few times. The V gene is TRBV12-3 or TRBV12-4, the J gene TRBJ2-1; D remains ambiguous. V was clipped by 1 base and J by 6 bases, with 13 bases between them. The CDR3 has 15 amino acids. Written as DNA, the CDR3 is TGTGCCAGCAGTTTAGATCCAGAATTGGCCAATGAGCAGTTCTTC. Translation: CASSLDPELANEQFF.

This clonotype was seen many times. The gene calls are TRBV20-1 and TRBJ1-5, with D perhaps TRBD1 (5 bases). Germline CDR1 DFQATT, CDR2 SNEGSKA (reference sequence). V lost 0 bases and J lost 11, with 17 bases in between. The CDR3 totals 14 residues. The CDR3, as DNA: TGCAGTGCTAGAGATCCGACGGGGCCAATGACCCAGCATTTT. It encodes CSARDPTGPMTQHF.

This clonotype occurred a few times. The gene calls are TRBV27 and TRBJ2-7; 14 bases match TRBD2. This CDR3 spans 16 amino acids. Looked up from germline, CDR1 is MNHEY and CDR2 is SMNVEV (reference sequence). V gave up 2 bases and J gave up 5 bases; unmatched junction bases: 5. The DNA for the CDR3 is TGTGCCAGCAGTTTAGGACTAGCGGGAGGAGCTGACGAGCAGTACTTC. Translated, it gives CASSLGLAGGADEQYF.

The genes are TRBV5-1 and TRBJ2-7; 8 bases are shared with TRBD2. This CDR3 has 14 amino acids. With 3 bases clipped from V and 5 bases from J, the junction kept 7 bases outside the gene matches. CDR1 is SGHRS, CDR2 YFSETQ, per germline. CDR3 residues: CASSWQATSDEQYF. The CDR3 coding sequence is TGCGCCAGCAGCTGGCAGGCGACTAGCGACGAGCAGTACTTC. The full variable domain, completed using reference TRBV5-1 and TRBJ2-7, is KAGVTQTPRYLIKTRGQQVTLSCSPISGHRSVSWYQQTPGQGLQFLFEYFSETQRNKGNFPGRFSGRQFSNSRSEMNVSTLELGDSALYLCASSWQATSDEQYFGPGTRLTVT.

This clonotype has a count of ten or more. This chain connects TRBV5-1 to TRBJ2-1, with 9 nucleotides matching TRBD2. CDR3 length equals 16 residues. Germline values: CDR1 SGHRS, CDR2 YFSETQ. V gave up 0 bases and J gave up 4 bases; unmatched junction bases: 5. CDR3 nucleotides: TGCGCCAGCAGCTTGGATCAAGCGGGGGGTTACAATGAGCAGTTCTTC. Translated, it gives CASSLDQAGGYNEQFF.

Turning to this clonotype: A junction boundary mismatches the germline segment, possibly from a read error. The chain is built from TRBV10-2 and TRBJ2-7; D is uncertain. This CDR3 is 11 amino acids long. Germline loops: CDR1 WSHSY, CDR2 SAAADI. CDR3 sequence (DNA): TGCGCCAGCAGAATCTCCTACGGGCAGTACTTC. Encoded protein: CASRISYGQYF.

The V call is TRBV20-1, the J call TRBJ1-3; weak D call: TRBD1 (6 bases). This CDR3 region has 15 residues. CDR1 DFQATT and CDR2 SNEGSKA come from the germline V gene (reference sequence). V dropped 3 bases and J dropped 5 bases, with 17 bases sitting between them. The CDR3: CSARDVGGFRNTIYF. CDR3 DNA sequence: TGCAGTGCTAGGGATGTAGGGGGGTTTAGAAACACCATATATTTT.

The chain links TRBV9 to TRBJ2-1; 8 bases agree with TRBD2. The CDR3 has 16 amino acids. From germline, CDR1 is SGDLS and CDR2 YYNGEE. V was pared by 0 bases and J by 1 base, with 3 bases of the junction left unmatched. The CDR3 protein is CASSVASGGSYNEQFF. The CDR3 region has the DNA TGTGCCAGCAGCGTAGCCTCGGGAGGGTCCTACAATGAGCAGTTCTTC.